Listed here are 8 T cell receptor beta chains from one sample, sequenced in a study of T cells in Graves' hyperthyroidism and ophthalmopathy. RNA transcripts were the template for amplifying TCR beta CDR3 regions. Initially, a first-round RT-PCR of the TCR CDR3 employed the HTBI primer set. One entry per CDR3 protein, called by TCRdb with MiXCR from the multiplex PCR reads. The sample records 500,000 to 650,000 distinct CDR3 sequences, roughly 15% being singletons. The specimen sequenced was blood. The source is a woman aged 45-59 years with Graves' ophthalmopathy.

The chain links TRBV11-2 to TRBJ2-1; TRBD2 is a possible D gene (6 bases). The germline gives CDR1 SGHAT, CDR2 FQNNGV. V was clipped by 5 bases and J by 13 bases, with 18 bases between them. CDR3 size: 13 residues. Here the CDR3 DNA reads TGTGCCAGCAGCAGGGGAACGGGAGTGGGTCAGTTCTTC. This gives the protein CASSRGTGVGQFF.

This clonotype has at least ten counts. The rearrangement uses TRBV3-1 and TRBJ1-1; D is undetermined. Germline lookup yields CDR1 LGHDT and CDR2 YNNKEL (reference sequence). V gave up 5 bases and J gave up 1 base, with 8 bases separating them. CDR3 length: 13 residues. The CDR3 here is CASSGVPNTEAFF. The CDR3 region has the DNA TGTGCCAGCAGCGGGGTGCCGAACACTGAAGCTTTCTTT. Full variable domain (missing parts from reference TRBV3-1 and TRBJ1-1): DTAVSQTPKYLVTQMGNDKSIKCEQNLGHDTMYWYKQDSKKFLKIMFSYNNKELIINETVPNRFSPKSPDKAHLNLHINSLELGDSAVYFCASSGVPNTEAFFGQGTRLTVV.

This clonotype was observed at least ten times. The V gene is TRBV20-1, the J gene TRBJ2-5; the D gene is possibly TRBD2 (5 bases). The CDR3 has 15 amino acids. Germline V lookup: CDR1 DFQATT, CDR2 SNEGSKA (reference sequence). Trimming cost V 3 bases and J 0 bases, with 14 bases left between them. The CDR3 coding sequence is TGCAGTGCTAGGCAATTCGGGCGGGACCAAGAGACCCAGTACTTC. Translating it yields CSARQFGRDQETQYF.

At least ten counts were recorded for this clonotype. The CDR3 DNA reads TGCGCCAGCAGCCTAACCACTAGCGTCGCGTACAATGAGCAGTTCTTC. It yields the protein CASSLTTSVAYNEQFF. The chain carries TRBV5-1 and TRBJ2-1, with TRBD2 identical over 7 bases. Per the germline V gene, CDR1 is SGHRS and CDR2 is YFSETQ. The CDR3 contains 16 residues. V lost 4 bases and J lost 4; bases outside the gene matches: 11.

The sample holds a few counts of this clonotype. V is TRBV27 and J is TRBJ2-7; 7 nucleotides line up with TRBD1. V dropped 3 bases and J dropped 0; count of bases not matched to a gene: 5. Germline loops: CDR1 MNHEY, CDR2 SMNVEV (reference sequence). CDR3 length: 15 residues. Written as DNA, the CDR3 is TGTGCCAGCAGTTTGGAACAGGGGTTCTCCTACGAGCAGTACTTC. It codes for CASSLEQGFSYEQYF.

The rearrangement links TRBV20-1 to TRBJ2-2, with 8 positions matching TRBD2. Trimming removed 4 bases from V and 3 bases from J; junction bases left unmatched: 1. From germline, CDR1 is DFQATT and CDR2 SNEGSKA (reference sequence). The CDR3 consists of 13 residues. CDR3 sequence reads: CSAKREYTGELFF. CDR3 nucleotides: TGCAGTGCTAAGCGGGAGTACACCGGGGAGCTGTTTTTT.

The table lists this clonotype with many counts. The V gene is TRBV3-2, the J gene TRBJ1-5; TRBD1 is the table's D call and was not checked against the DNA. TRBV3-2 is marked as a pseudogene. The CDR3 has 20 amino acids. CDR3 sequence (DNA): TGTGCCAGCAGCCCCTTACCCCAGCGAGGGGGGCAACGGGGCAATCAGCCCCAGCATTTT. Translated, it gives CASSPLPQRGGQRGNQPQHF.

CDR3 region: CASSVVGTATDTQYF. In DNA, the CDR3 is TGTGCCAGCAGCGTAGTAGGGACAGCCACAGATACGCAGTATTTT. V usage is TRBV9 and J usage is TRBJ2-3; TRBD1 matches at 7 bases. CDR3 size: 15 residues. The germline CDR1 and CDR2 sequences are SGDLS and YYNGEE. V gave up 0 bases and J gave up 2 bases; unmatched junction bases: 3.